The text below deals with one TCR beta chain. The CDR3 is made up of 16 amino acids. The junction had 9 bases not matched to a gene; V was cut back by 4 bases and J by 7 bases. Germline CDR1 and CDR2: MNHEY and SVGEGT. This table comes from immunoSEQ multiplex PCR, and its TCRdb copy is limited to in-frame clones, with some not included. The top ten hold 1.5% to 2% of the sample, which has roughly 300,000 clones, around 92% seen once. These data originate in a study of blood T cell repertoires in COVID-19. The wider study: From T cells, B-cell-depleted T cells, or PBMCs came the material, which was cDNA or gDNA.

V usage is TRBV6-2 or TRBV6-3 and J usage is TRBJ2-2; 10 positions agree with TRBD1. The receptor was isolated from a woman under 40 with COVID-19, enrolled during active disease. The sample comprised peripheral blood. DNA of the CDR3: TGTGCCAGCAGTTTGATGGGGACAGGGGTGAGCGGGGAGCTGTTTTTT. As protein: CASSLMGTGVSGELFF.